A selection of T cell receptor beta chains follows, all from one sample in a study of shared clonotypes between healthy human individuals. TCRdb keeps only in-frame clones here, not all; method: immunoSEQ multiplex PCR. Of hundreds of thousands of clones listed, about 85% are singletons. Sequencing input: PBMCs. These receptor sequences come from a woman in her forties in good health. Some clones in this sample may be carry-over from other donors' samples. CDR3s include the opening cysteine and the closing phenylalanine or tryptophan. A D gene is named only where the DNA matches it firmly.

d_call cdr3_length v_call cdr3_aa
. 15 TRBV11-3 CASSFRGESTGELFF
TRBD2 15 TRBV6-1 CASREGLAGAYEQYF
TRBD1 15 TRBV7-2 CASSWADREVNEQFF
. 16 TRBV9 CASSPGWGATNEKLFF
. 15 TRBV21-1 CASSRFGGRNTEAFF
TRBD1 14 TRBV2 CASSVQGGSNGYTF
. 15 TRBV7-9 CASSLWVSGANVLTF
TRBD2 15 TRBV15 CATSRGLAASYEQYF
. 13 TRBV4-1 CASSPEITYEQYF
. 12 TRBV2 CASSDSQETQYF
TRBD2 16 TRBV7-6 CASSRSGTSGTYEQYF
. 15 TRBV19 CASSIGPGNYNEQFF
. 15 TRBV27 CASSLTQLSSYEQYF
TRBD1 15 TRBV19 CASSKGQETPYEQYF
TRBD1 15 TRBV7-8 CASCLRDRGTDTQYF
. 16 TRBV11-1 CASSRSQGVGYNEQFF
. 13 TRBV27 CASSLNQGYEQYF
TRBD1 15 TRBV5-1 CASSEGTGVHQPQHF
TRBD1 14 TRBV18 CASSRGTVGNTIYF
TRBD2 16 TRBV10-2 CASSEPGLAGNNEQFF
TRBD1 16 TRBV18 CASSPRTGGRTGELFF
TRBD1 16 TRBV7-2 CASSLGGGGWNQPQHF
. 14 TRBV6-5 CASSYSEGTGELFF
. 16 TRBV10-1 CASSEIKWDTPYEQYF
TRBD1 17 TRBV18 CASSPAPPQGGNTEALF
. 15 TRBV7-9 CASSSLRSGTDTQYF
. 14 TRBV28 CASRSGGRNTEAFF
TRBD2 14 TRBV2 CACTKWGGPDTQYF
. 16 TRBV7-9 CASSFDGGASYNEQFF
TRBD1 15 TRBV5-1 CASSFEGGSHNEQFF
TRBD2 15 TRBV4-2 CASSHGTSGSYEQYF
. 15 TRBV7-9 CASSLEGDLAYEQYF
. 15 TRBV7-3 CASSLLAVSTDTQYF
TRBD1 14 TRBV9 CASSYGTGGYEQYF
. 13 TRBV27 CATRRGFGQPQHF
. 10 TRBV29-1 CSFMGSEAFF
TRBD1 15 TRBV7-2 CASSSSTGIYNEQFF
. 13 TRBV27 CASSLTFRQPQHF